A single sample gave rise to the 27 T cell receptor beta chains below, sequenced in a study of cytomegalovirus exposure and HLA in healthy donors. Here immunoSEQ multiplex PCR was the method, and the copy in TCRdb shows in-frame clones only, minus some. Among 200,000 to 250,000 clones, approximately 80% were seen once, and the ten largest hold roughly 13%. Sample: PBMCs. The receptors shown here come from a woman in her 30s in good health and CMV-seropositive.

The chain is built from TRBV29-1 and TRBJ2-3; D perhaps matches TRBD1 (6 bases). Germline assignment: CDR1 SQVTM and CDR2 ANQGSEA. There are 15 residues in the CDR3. V dropped 2 bases and J dropped 0 bases, with 12 bases sitting between them. In DNA form, the CDR3 reads TGCAGCGTTGAATCGGGGACAAGAAGCACAGATACGCAGTATTTT. Protein product: CSVESGTRSTDTQYF.

This rearrangement joins TRBV6-5 to TRBJ2-3, with D perhaps TRBD1 (5 bases). CDR1 is MNHEY, CDR2 SVGAGI, per germline. Between the trimmed V and J ends, which lost 6 bases and 3 bases, there was a span of 10 bases. The CDR3 runs 13 residues. The CDR3 loop is CASRQARTDTQYF. The CDR3 DNA is TGTGCCAGCAGACAGGCCCGGACAGATACGCAGTATTTT.

The V call is TRBV30, the J call TRBJ2-2; tentative D call: TRBD1 (5 bases). Trimming took off 1 base at V and 5 bases at J, with 11 bases between the two ends. Germline V CDR1 and CDR2: GTSNPN, SVGIG (reference sequence). The CDR3 extends over 14 amino acids. DNA of the CDR3: TGTGCCTGGAGTGCCCGCAGGGTAACCGGGGAGCTGTTTTTT. Translated, it gives CAWSARRVTGELFF. Combining the CDR3 with reference TRBV30 and TRBJ2-2 gives the whole variable domain SQTIHQWPATLVQPVGSPLSLECTVEGTSNPNLYWYRQAAGRGLQLLFYSVGIGQISSEVPQNLSASRPQDRQFILSSKKLLLSDSGFYLCAWSARRVTGELFFGEGSRLTVL.

The genes are TRBV29-1 and TRBJ1-2, with D maybe TRBD1 (5 bases). The CDR3 is 11 residues long. Trimming shortened V by 3 bases and J by 7 bases, and 9 bases separated the two germline ends. The V gene's germline CDR1 is SQVTM and CDR2 ANQGSEA. DNA for the CDR3: TGCAGCGTTGAGCAGGGTAGTGGCTACACCTTC. Protein: CSVEQGSGYTF.

This clone turned up a few times. The chain uses TRBV18 and TRBJ2-3; D may be TRBD1 (6 bases). The CDR3 is made up of 15 amino acids. Germline CDR1 KGHSH, CDR2 LQKENI. V was clipped by 1 base and J by 1 base, with 9 bases between them. The CDR3 DNA reads TGTGCCAGCTCACCACGACAGGCCCGCACAGATACGCAGTATTTT. Translation: CASSPRQARTDTQYF.

The chain couples TRBV4-2 to TRBJ1-2, with D maybe TRBD1 (5 bases). The V end was cut by 6 bases, the J end by 3 bases, with 17 bases between. The germline V gene encodes CDR1 LGHNA and CDR2 YNFKEQ. The CDR3 sequence is 15 residues long. The CDR3 DNA reads TGTGCCAGCAGGCAGGGTGCGGGGTCTCACTATGGCTACACCTTC. This gives the protein CASRQGAGSHYGYTF.

This chain joins TRBV11-2 and TRBJ2-7; D gene unclear. V dropped 2 bases and J dropped 6 bases, with 8 bases sitting between them. Germline V lookup: CDR1 SGHAT, CDR2 FQNNGV. The CDR3 is 12 amino acids. The CDR3, as DNA: TGTGCCAGCAGCTTATCTTGGTTCGAGCAGTACTTC. Protein: CASSLSWFEQYF.

This clone was found once. Here the CDR3 DNA reads TGTGCCAGCAGTTCAAGGACAGGGATGGGCGGGGAGCTGTTTTTT. Translating it yields CASSSRTGMGGELFF. This chain uses TRBV6-1 with TRBJ2-2, with 8 bases identical to TRBD1. The length of the CDR3 is 15 residues. Germline trimming cut 5 bases from V and 7 bases from J; bases unmatched to any gene: 9. CDR1 and CDR2 (germline): MNHNS, SASEGT.

The V and J genes are TRBV9 and TRBJ2-7, with D possibly matching TRBD1 (6 bases). The V end lost 3 bases, the J end lost 2 bases, and 18 bases lay between the germline ends. The CDR3 is 16 amino acids. Germline lookup yields CDR1 SGDLS and CDR2 YYNGEE. Here the CDR3 reads CASSAGGGGPAYEQYF. CDR3 coding DNA: TGTGCCAGCAGCGCTGGGGGCGGCGGGCCCGCCTACGAGCAGTACTTC.

The V gene is TRBV29-1, the J gene TRBJ1-1; the D gene is possibly TRBD1 (5 bases). CDR3 length: 12 amino acids. Germline values: CDR1 SQVTM, CDR2 ANQGSEA. V lost 4 bases and J 6 bases, leaving 12 bases between the germline ends. CDR3 residues: CSVVERDAEAFF. The CDR3 DNA is TGCAGCGTTGTGGAGAGGGACGCTGAAGCTTTCTTT.

V is TRBV5-4 and J is TRBJ1-1; D remains ambiguous. Trimming pared 0 bases from V and 0 bases from J, leaving 12 bases between. The germline gives CDR1 SGHNT, CDR2 YYREEE (reference sequence). The CDR3 runs 16 residues. CDR3 sequence: CASSLGGEWLNTEAFF. The CDR3 nucleotides read TGTGCCAGCAGCTTGGGCGGGGAATGGTTGAACACTGAAGCTTTCTTT. The complete variable domain, with remaining parts taken from reference TRBV5-4 and TRBJ1-1, reads ETGVTQSPTHLIKTRGQQVTLRCSSQSGHNTVSWYQQALGQGPQFIFQYYREEENGRGNFPPRFSGLQFPNYSSELNVNALELDDSALYLCASSLGGEWLNTEAFFGQGTRLTVV.

The V gene is TRBV7-2, the J gene TRBJ2-1; TRBD2 aligns across 7 bases. The CDR3 has 14 residues. From germline, CDR1 is SGHTA and CDR2 FQGNSA. V lost 2 bases and J lost 9; bases outside the gene matches: 7. The DNA of the CDR3 is TGTGCCAGCAGCTTACCAGGACTAGTACCTGAGCAGTTCTTC. Its protein is CASSLPGLVPEQFF.

The V gene is TRBV5-6, the J gene TRBJ2-7, with D perhaps assigned TRBD1 or TRBD2 (7 bases each). This CDR3 is built from 16 residues. V was trimmed by 4 bases and J by 3 bases, leaving 20 bases between them. Germline loops: CDR1 SGHDT, CDR2 YYEEEE. The CDR3 DNA reads TGTGCCAGCAGCGCGGGACAGAGCGGGAAGTACTACGAGCAGTACTTC. Residues: CASSAGQSGKYYEQYF.

The rearrangement links TRBV5-8 to TRBJ2-7; the D is unclear. V shed 5 bases and J shed 5 bases, with 11 bases lying between them. Germline V CDR1 and CDR2: SGHTS, YDEGEE. The CDR3 runs 12 residues. The CDR3 coding sequence is TGTGCCAGCAGTCGCAGAACGAACGAGCAGTACTTC. It encodes CASSRRTNEQYF.

The rearrangement joins TRBV6-1 to TRBJ2-5; no clear D gene. The CDR3 contains 12 residues. In germline, CDR1 is MNHNS, CDR2 SASEGT. Trimming removed 2 bases from V and 5 bases from J, with 6 bases in between. CDR3 nucleotide sequence: TGTGCCAGCAGTGAACATTTCGAGACCCAGTACTTC. Amino acid sequence: CASSEHFETQYF.

The rearrangement joins TRBV28 to TRBJ1-4, with 9 positions matching TRBD1. The CDR3 contains 16 residues. Trimming took 5 bases from V and 2 from J; bases not matched to a gene: 6. Per the germline V gene, CDR1 is MDHEN and CDR2 is SYDVKM. CDR3 DNA sequence: TGTGCCAGCAGTACTGGGACAGGGAACACTAATGAAAAACTGTTTTTT. This translates into CASSTGTGNTNEKLFF.

This clone appeared once. The chain has TRBV5-1 and TRBJ1-5; 10 bases align to TRBD1. This CDR3 spans 15 amino acids. Germline values: CDR1 SGHRS, CDR2 YFSETQ. V shed 0 bases and J 5 bases; nucleotides not matched to a gene: 2. The CDR3 DNA is TGCGCCAGCAGCTTGGAAGGGACAGGGGATCAGCCCCAGCATTTT. This encodes CASSLEGTGDQPQHF.

The chain carries TRBV27 and TRBJ2-1; TRBD2 matches 10 bases. Germline V CDR1 and CDR2: MNHEY, SMNVEV (reference sequence). The CDR3 is 17 residues long. The V gene end was trimmed by 6 bases and the J gene end by 6 bases; junction bases not matched to a gene: 14. The CDR3 bases are TGTGCCAGCAGCTCCCGATTTACTAGCGGGATCGTCAATGAGCAGTTCTTC. This codes for CASSSRFTSGIVNEQFF.

About this clone itself: This sample also contains other DNA sequences that code for the same CDR3. The chain carries TRBV27 and TRBJ1-4; D gene uncertain. Trimming took 5 bases from V and 0 from J, leaving 10 bases between them. CDR3 length equals 15 residues. Germline CDR1 MNHEY, CDR2 SMNVEV (reference sequence). The CDR3 sequence: CASSPRPATNEKLFF. The CDR3 region has the DNA TGTGCCAGCAGTCCCAGACCAGCAACTAATGAAAAACTGTTTTTT.

The rearrangement uses TRBV19 and TRBJ2-7, with a possible D match to TRBD1 (6 bases). Trimming removed 4 bases from V and 3 bases from J, with 10 bases in between. The CDR3 totals 13 residues. The germline CDR1 and CDR2 sequences are LNHDA and SQIVND (reference sequence). The CDR3 region has the DNA TGTGCCAGTAGTAGGGACACCTTCTACGAGCAGTACTTC. It is translated as CASSRDTFYEQYF.

This chain links TRBV28 with TRBJ2-3; 11 bases align to TRBD2. J gave up 1 base and V 3 bases, and 6 bases lay outside the gene matches. CDR1 and CDR2 (germline): MDHEN, SYDVKM. This CDR3 spans 17 amino acids. The CDR3 region is CASSLFLAGGGTDTQYF. Written as DNA, the CDR3 is TGTGCCAGCAGTTTGTTCCTAGCGGGAGGCGGCACAGATACGCAGTATTTT.

The gene calls are TRBV7-9 and TRBJ2-7, with no clear D. The germline V gene has CDR1 SEHNR and CDR2 FQNEAQ (reference sequence). The CDR3 consists of 14 residues. The germline V and J ends were trimmed by 3 bases and 2 bases, with 11 bases remaining between them. The DNA of the CDR3 is TGTGCCAGCAGCTTCCGCCAGGCCGCCTACGAGCAGTACTTC. It encodes CASSFRQAAYEQYF.

The V and J genes are TRBV4-1 and TRBJ1-5, with D tentatively TRBD1 (6 bases). V lost 0 bases and J lost 2, with 11 bases in between. The CDR3 contains 16 residues. The V gene's germline CDR1 is MGHRA and CDR2 YSYEKL. The CDR3 region is CASSQDGRGRNQPQHF. The CDR3, as DNA: TGCGCCAGCAGCCAAGATGGCAGGGGCCGCAATCAGCCCCAGCATTTT.

This clone turned up a few times. Other DNA sequences from this sample encode an identical CDR3 as well. The CDR3 here is CASSSYTEAFF. DNA of the CDR3: TGTGCCAGCAGTTCGTACACTGAAGCTTTCTTT. The chain carries TRBV27 and TRBJ1-1; D unresolved. V dropped 4 bases and J dropped 3 bases, with 3 bases sitting between them. The CDR3 runs to 11 residues. Germline CDR1 reads MNHEY; CDR2 reads SMNVEV (reference sequence).

This clone was picked up one time. This chain connects TRBV9 to TRBJ1-2; D remains unclear. This CDR3 has 15 amino acids. V lost 0 bases, J lost 4 bases, and 13 bases lay in between. CDR1 and CDR2 (germline): SGDLS, YYNGEE. The CDR3 sequence is CASSVVLDPTYGYTF. CDR3 nucleotides: TGTGCCAGCAGCGTAGTCCTGGATCCCACCTATGGCTACACCTTC.

V is TRBV4-1 and J is TRBJ1-2; TRBD1 aligns across 10 bases. Germline assignment: CDR1 MGHRA and CDR2 YSYEKL. Unmatched junction bases numbered 9, after V lost 6 bases and J lost 8 bases. The CDR3 length is 14 residues. In nucleotides, the CDR3 is TGCGCCAGCAGGCGGACAGGGGGTTCTGAGGGCTACACCTTC. Its translation is CASRRTGGSEGYTF.

V is TRBV6-5 and J is TRBJ1-1; the D is unclear. The CDR3 runs 14 residues. Germline V lookup: CDR1 MNHEY, CDR2 SVGAGI. Trimming removed 5 bases from V and 2 bases from J, with 12 bases in between. The CDR3 DNA sequence: TGTGCCAGCAGTACCCAAGGTTACAACACTGAAGCTTTCTTT. It yields the protein CASSTQGYNTEAFF.